This T cell receptor beta chain emerged from a study of blood T cell repertoires in COVID-19. Whole-study context: PBMCs, B-cell-depleted T cells, or T cells were the source of the cDNA or gDNA that made up the material.

Here immunoSEQ multiplex PCR was the method, and the copy in TCRdb shows in-frame clones only, minus some. The data contain tens of thousands of clones, 88% of them singletons. The junction had 12 bases not matched to a gene; V was cut back by 5 bases and J by 8 bases. The germline CDR1 and CDR2 sequences are SGHTA and FQGNSA. The CDR3 loop spans 16 amino acids. The sequencing sample was made of peripheral blood. V is TRBV7-2 and J is TRBJ1-6; 7 bases agree with TRBD1. This receptor was identified in a human donor in a cohort sampled during active COVID-19. As DNA, the CDR3 is TGTGCCAGCAGCCCGGACAGGCCCCTTATCGATTCACCCCTCCACTTT. As protein: CASSPDRPLIDSPLHF.